This is a list of T cell receptor beta chains from one sample in a study of beta chain features in type 1 diabetes. TCRdb's copy holds only in-frame clones and misses some; the assay was immunoSEQ multiplex PCR. The sample lists 390,000 or so clones; roughly 13% were seen once. Sequenced: naive CD4+ T cells from blood. All receptors come from a man aged 25-45 years in good health. Each CDR3 is given with its conserved first and last residue. The D gene is left open where the match is weak. Clone sizes are given selectively: once, few, many, or a class where the clone is expanded.

d_call: TRBD1
j_call: TRBJ2-3
clone_size: -
v_call: TRBV5-4
cdr3_nt: TGTGCCAGCAGCGAAGGACAGGGTGGAGATACGCAGTATTTT
cdr3_aa: CASSEGQGGDTQYF

d_call: -
j_call: TRBJ2-6
clone_size: -
v_call: TRBV5-1
cdr3_nt: TGCGCCAGCGATCCTAGAGGGGTATCTGGGGCCAACGTCCTGACTTTC
cdr3_aa: CASDPRGVSGANVLTF

d_call: -
j_call: TRBJ1-1
clone_size: -
v_call: TRBV29-1
cdr3_nt: TGCAGCGTTGAACTGGGCAGTGGAGTTACTGAAGCTTTCTTT
cdr3_aa: CSVELGSGVTEAFF

d_call: TRBD1
j_call: TRBJ2-6
clone_size: few
v_call: TRBV5-1
cdr3_nt: TGCGCCAGCAGCCCTGACAGGGCTGGGGCCAACGTCCTGACTTTC
cdr3_aa: CASSPDRAGANVLTF

d_call: -
j_call: TRBJ1-1
clone_size: -
v_call: TRBV30
cdr3_nt: TGTGCCTGGACCCCAAGTGGCTTCGTGGGGACTAAAGCTTTCTTT
cdr3_aa: CAWTPSGFVGTKAFF

d_call: TRBD1
j_call: TRBJ2-1
clone_size: -
v_call: TRBV7-9
cdr3_nt: TGTGCCAGCAGCCCTAACAGGGGGATATCTACTGAGCAGTTCTTC
cdr3_aa: CASSPNRGISTEQFF

d_call: -
j_call: TRBJ1-6
clone_size: few
v_call: TRBV4-1
cdr3_nt: TGCGCCAGCAGCCAAGATGGTGGCCTTGGTGGGTCACCCCTCCACTTT
cdr3_aa: CASSQDGGLGGSPLHF

d_call: -
j_call: TRBJ1-1
clone_size: -
v_call: TRBV13
cdr3_nt: TGTGCCAGCAGCTTCATGGATGAAGCTTTCTTT
cdr3_aa: CASSFMDEAFF

d_call: -
j_call: TRBJ1-2
clone_size: once
v_call: TRBV6-5
cdr3_nt: TGTGCCAGCGGGATTGGAGATTCCTTCTATGGCTACACCTTC
cdr3_aa: CASGIGDSFYGYTF

d_call: TRBD2
j_call: TRBJ2-1
clone_size: few
v_call: TRBV2
cdr3_nt: TGTGCCAGCAGTGAGGAGGGGACTAGCTTCCATGAGCAGTTCTTC
cdr3_aa: CASSEEGTSFHEQFF

d_call: TRBD1
j_call: TRBJ2-4
clone_size: few
v_call: TRBV29-1
cdr3_nt: TGCAGCGTTTCCCGGGACAGCAAAGCAAACATTCAGTACTTC
cdr3_aa: CSVSRDSKANIQYF

d_call: -
j_call: TRBJ2-1
clone_size: -
v_call: TRBV2
cdr3_nt: TGTGCCAGCAGTGCTGACTTCGAGCAGTTCTTC
cdr3_aa: CASSADFEQFF

d_call: -
j_call: TRBJ1-2
clone_size: -
v_call: TRBV25-1
cdr3_nt: TGTGCCAGCAGTGAATACAGGGGCCCCTCACGCTACACCTTC
cdr3_aa: CASSEYRGPSRYTF

d_call: TRBD2
j_call: TRBJ2-2
clone_size: -
v_call: TRBV10-3
cdr3_nt: TGTGCCATCAGTCCTAGCGGGGCGAACACCGGGGAGCTGTTTTTT
cdr3_aa: CAISPSGANTGELFF

d_call: -
j_call: TRBJ2-1
clone_size: few
v_call: TRBV30
cdr3_nt: TGTGCCTGGAGAGCCTACAATGAGCAGTTCTTC
cdr3_aa: CAWRAYNEQFF

d_call: -
j_call: TRBJ1-4
clone_size: -
v_call: TRBV23-1
cdr3_nt: TGCGCCAGCAGTCAAAAAACGAAACACCCCAGGAAGGAAAAACTGTTTTTT
cdr3_aa: CASSQKTKHPRKEKLFF

d_call: TRBD1
j_call: TRBJ2-7
clone_size: few
v_call: TRBV7-2
cdr3_nt: TGTGCCAGCAGCTTAGGATGGACAGGGGGGTACGAGCAGTACTTC
cdr3_aa: CASSLGWTGGYEQYF

d_call: -
j_call: TRBJ2-6
clone_size: -
v_call: TRBV7-9
cdr3_nt: TGTGCCAGCAGCATCTGGACAGCTGGGGCCAACGTCCTGACTTTC
cdr3_aa: CASSIWTAGANVLTF

d_call: -
j_call: TRBJ1-1
clone_size: -
v_call: TRBV30
cdr3_nt: TGTGCCTGGAAGGTTGCGGGACTGAACACTGAAGCTTTCTTT
cdr3_aa: CAWKVAGLNTEAFF

d_call: TRBD2
j_call: TRBJ2-1
clone_size: -
v_call: TRBV7-9
cdr3_nt: TGTGCCAGCAGCTTCAGACTAGCGGGCAACAATGAGCAGTTCTTC
cdr3_aa: CASSFRLAGNNEQFF

d_call: -
j_call: TRBJ2-1
clone_size: many
v_call: TRBV14
cdr3_nt: TGTGCCAGCAGCCAGAACAATGAGCAGTTCTTC
cdr3_aa: CASSQNNEQFF

d_call: TRBD2
j_call: TRBJ2-5
clone_size: -
v_call: TRBV9
cdr3_nt: TGTGCCAGCAGCGCCCTTAGCGGGGGAAAAGAGACCCAGTACTTC
cdr3_aa: CASSALSGGKETQYF

d_call: -
j_call: TRBJ2-3
clone_size: -
v_call: TRBV4-1
cdr3_nt: TGCGCCAGCAGCCGAACCGGGCCCCAAGTCACAGATACGCAGTATTTT
cdr3_aa: CASSRTGPQVTDTQYF

d_call: -
j_call: TRBJ2-1
clone_size: -
v_call: TRBV10-3
cdr3_nt: TGTGCCATCAGTGCGACAGATTTAGACAATGAGCAGTTCTTC
cdr3_aa: CAISATDLDNEQFF

d_call: TRBD2
j_call: TRBJ2-3
clone_size: -
v_call: TRBV9
cdr3_nt: TGTGCCAGCAGCGTAGCGGCGGGGGGGCCGGGTACGCAGTATTTT
cdr3_aa: CASSVAAGGPGTQYF

d_call: -
j_call: TRBJ1-2
clone_size: -
v_call: TRBV30
cdr3_nt: TGTGCCTGGAATCGGGGGTGGAGGTACTATGGCTACACCTTC
cdr3_aa: CAWNRGWRYYGYTF

d_call: -
j_call: TRBJ2-3
clone_size: -
v_call: TRBV9
cdr3_nt: TGTGCCAGCAGCGCGGCTGATGCTAGCACAGATACGCAGTATTTT
cdr3_aa: CASSAADASTDTQYF

d_call: -
j_call: TRBJ2-7
clone_size: few
v_call: TRBV27
cdr3_nt: TGTGCCAGCACCCAAGACTGGCTTCACTACGAGCAGTACTTC
cdr3_aa: CASTQDWLHYEQYF

d_call: -
j_call: TRBJ2-5
clone_size: -
v_call: TRBV7-8
cdr3_nt: TGTGCCAGCAGCTTAGGGGGAGAGAGGGGTGAGACCCAGTACTTC
cdr3_aa: CASSLGGERGETQYF

d_call: -
j_call: TRBJ2-1
clone_size: few
v_call: TRBV7-8
cdr3_nt: TGTGCCAGCAGCTTAACACCCGCTGAGCAGTTCTTC
cdr3_aa: CASSLTPAEQFF

d_call: TRBD1
j_call: TRBJ2-7
clone_size: -
v_call: TRBV5-1
cdr3_nt: TGCGCCAGCAGCTTGGAGGGGGCCCCGTCCTACGAGCAGTACTTC
cdr3_aa: CASSLEGAPSYEQYF

d_call: -
j_call: TRBJ2-3
clone_size: -
v_call: TRBV19
cdr3_nt: TGTGCCAGTAGTATGACACAGGGCTCCGGCACAGATACGCAGTATTTT
cdr3_aa: CASSMTQGSGTDTQYF

d_call: -
j_call: TRBJ1-3
clone_size: many
v_call: TRBV29-1
cdr3_nt: TGCAGCGTTGATATGGGGAACACCATATATTTT
cdr3_aa: CSVDMGNTIYF

d_call: TRBD2
j_call: TRBJ2-1
clone_size: few
v_call: TRBV9
cdr3_nt: TGTGCCAGCAGCGTCTATAGCGGGAGGGACCATGAGCAGTTCTTC
cdr3_aa: CASSVYSGRDHEQFF

d_call: -
j_call: TRBJ1-3
clone_size: -
v_call: TRBV13
cdr3_nt: TGTGCCAGCAGCCTCCGACTCAGCTCTGGAAACACCATATATTTT
cdr3_aa: CASSLRLSSGNTIYF

d_call: -
j_call: TRBJ1-6
clone_size: -
v_call: TRBV6-1
cdr3_nt: TGTGCCAGCGTCTCAGGGTTGAATTCACCCCTCCACTTT
cdr3_aa: CASVSGLNSPLHF

d_call: -
j_call: TRBJ2-5
clone_size: few
v_call: TRBV4-3
cdr3_nt: TGCGCCAGCAGCCAAGATCATGGAGAGACCCAGTACTTC
cdr3_aa: CASSQDHGETQYF

d_call: -
j_call: TRBJ2-1
clone_size: few
v_call: TRBV5-1
cdr3_nt: TGCGCCAGCAGCTTGGTTGGTGAGCAGTTCTTC
cdr3_aa: CASSLVGEQFF

d_call: -
j_call: TRBJ2-7
clone_size: -
v_call: TRBV6-5
cdr3_nt: TGTGCCAGCAGTCACCGGGACATCTACGAGCAGTACTTC
cdr3_aa: CASSHRDIYEQYF

d_call: -
j_call: TRBJ1-2
clone_size: few
v_call: TRBV5-1
cdr3_nt: TGCGCCGCCTCACGGGGGCCGGGTACCTATGGCTACACCTTC
cdr3_aa: CAASRGPGTYGYTF

d_call: TRBD1
j_call: TRBJ2-1
clone_size: -
v_call: TRBV29-1
cdr3_nt: TGCAGCGCAGGGACAGGTTCCTACAATGAGCAGTTCTTC
cdr3_aa: CSAGTGSYNEQFF

d_call: TRBD2
j_call: TRBJ2-1
clone_size: -
v_call: TRBV9
cdr3_nt: TGTGCCAGCAGCGGGACTAGCGGTCAATACAATGAGCAGTTCTTC
cdr3_aa: CASSGTSGQYNEQFF

d_call: -
j_call: TRBJ1-2
clone_size: -
v_call: TRBV11-3
cdr3_nt: TGTGCCAGCAGCTTGGCTAGCAACTATGGCTACACCTTC
cdr3_aa: CASSLASNYGYTF

d_call: -
j_call: TRBJ2-5
clone_size: few
v_call: TRBV4-3
cdr3_nt: TGCGCCAGCAGCCAAGGGCTACCGGGGACCCAGTACTTC
cdr3_aa: CASSQGLPGTQYF

d_call: TRBD1
j_call: TRBJ2-5
clone_size: -
v_call: TRBV5-1
cdr3_nt: TGCGCCAGCAGCTCGGCCTCCATCGGGACAGGGCCCCAAGAGACCCAGTACTTC
cdr3_aa: CASSSASIGTGPQETQYF

d_call: -
j_call: TRBJ2-5
clone_size: -
v_call: TRBV6-6
cdr3_nt: TGTGCCAGCAGTCCGGGACGGGGGACTGGCCAAGAGACCCAGTACTTC
cdr3_aa: CASSPGRGTGQETQYF

d_call: -
j_call: TRBJ2-7
clone_size: -
v_call: TRBV9
cdr3_nt: TGTGCCAGCAGCGTAGTTGGAGGGGGCTTATATCGGGCCTACGAGCAGTACTTC
cdr3_aa: CASSVVGGGLYRAYEQYF

d_call: -
j_call: TRBJ2-3
clone_size: few
v_call: TRBV4-3
cdr3_nt: TGCGCCAGCAGCCAAGATTGGGGGGGCACAGATACGCAGTATTTT
cdr3_aa: CASSQDWGGTDTQYF

d_call: TRBD1
j_call: TRBJ2-3
clone_size: -
v_call: TRBV7-2
cdr3_nt: TGTGCCAGCAGCACCGGGACAGGGCCGTTGGGCACAGATACGCAGTATTTT
cdr3_aa: CASSTGTGPLGTDTQYF

d_call: -
j_call: TRBJ2-1
clone_size: few
v_call: TRBV9
cdr3_nt: TGTGCCAGCAGCGTAGGACTCGGGGCCAGTGAGCAGTTCTTC
cdr3_aa: CASSVGLGASEQFF

d_call: -
j_call: TRBJ1-6
clone_size: -
v_call: TRBV20-1
cdr3_nt: TGCAGGGTAGAATCGGATTCACCCCTCCACTTT
cdr3_aa: CRVESDSPLHF

d_call: -
j_call: TRBJ2-1
clone_size: -
v_call: TRBV7-2
cdr3_nt: TGTGCCAGCAGCTTACGGTCGCAGCCCTACAATGAGCAGTTCTTC
cdr3_aa: CASSLRSQPYNEQFF